The TCR beta chain under discussion was sequenced for a study of CD8 T cells in ankylosing spondylitis. TCRdb called the 5' RACE reads again in MiXCR, with one record for every CDR3 protein. The repertoire consists of hundreds of thousands of distinct CDR3 sequences, with 20% to 25% occurring once and the leading ten covering around 12%. General observations from the study: A TCR beta motif of several highly homologous variants seemed to mark ankylosing spondylitis blood. Past research had described some motif variants in reactive arthritis synovial fluid and blood.

Deletions cut 2 bases from V and 5 bases from J, with 21 bases between. CDR1 is SGHAT and CDR2 is FQNNGV in the germline V gene. CDR3 size: 17 residues. Remarks on this clonotype: As yet, its antigen is unknown.

The sequence was obtained from a male donor with ankylosing spondylitis or in good health (not recorded which). Sequencing was carried out using blood, either unsorted or a sorted T cell fraction (not recorded which). J is TRBJ2-5 and V is TRBV11-2; D not certain. The CDR3 reads CASSLRPSSVVWETQYF. The DNA of the CDR3 is TGTGCCAGCAGCTTACGACCGAGTTCTGTGGTGTGGGAGACCCAGTACTTC. The full variable domain, with the rest looked up from reference TRBV11-2 and TRBJ2-5, is EAGVAQSPRYKIIEKRQSVAFWCNPISGHATLYWYQQILGQGPKLLIQFQNNGVVDDSQLPKDRFSAERLKGVDSTLKIQPAKLEDSAVYLCASSLRPSSVVWETQYFGPGTRLLVL.